Each of the 15 T cell receptor beta chains below was sequenced from the same sample in a study of vaccination effects on CD4 cells after COVID-19. Viral peptide pool expansion of antigen-specific CD4+ T cells preceded sequencing in the ViraFEST assay. Following a 10-day culture, CD4+ T cells were purified. A PCR test confirmed that the person had SARS-CoV-2 infection between March and December 2020. Profiling relied on immunoSEQ multiplex PCR, and the TCRdb table lists in-frame clones only, not all of them. The table has 20,000 to 25,000 clones, around 75% seen once. Their recognized antigens are unknown. The source was CD4+ T cells from PBMCs cultured with a peptide pool, collected before COVID-19 vaccination. All receptors come from a human donor who had a prior SARS-CoV-2 infection.

The gene calls are TRBV5-1 and TRBJ1-6, with 8 bases aligning to TRBD1. V lost 6 bases to trimming and J lost 8 bases; unmatched junction nucleotides: 7. Germline V CDR1 and CDR2: SGHRS, YFSETQ. This CDR3 contains 14 residues. As DNA, the CDR3 is TGCGCCAGCACCCTCGGACAGGGATATTCACCCCTCCACTTT. Translation gives CASTLGQGYSPLHF. Full variable domain (missing parts from reference TRBV5-1 and TRBJ1-6): KAGVTQTPRYLIKTRGQQVTLSCSPISGHRSVSWYQQTPGQGLQFLFEYFSETQRNKGNFPGRFSGRQFSNSRSEMNVSTLELGDSALYLCASTLGQGYSPLHFGNGTRLTVT.

This clone was seen a handful of times. CDR3 sequence reads: CASSGGTANTGELFF. The CDR3 nucleotides read TGTGCCAGCTCTGGGGGGACTGCGAACACCGGGGAGCTGTTTTTT. V and J are TRBV6-5 and TRBJ2-2; tentatively, D is TRBD2 (6 bases). Trimming took 8 bases from V and 0 from J, leaving 13 bases between them. CDR1 MNHEY and CDR2 SVGAGI come from the germline V gene. The CDR3 runs 15 residues.

This clone was observed a single time. The rearrangement joins TRBV15 to TRBJ1-1; D is ambiguous. The length of the CDR3 is 17 residues. Germline lookup yields CDR1 LNHNV and CDR2 YYDKDF (reference sequence). Trimming removed 1 base at V and 0 bases at J, with 15 bases between. In DNA, the CDR3 is TGTGCCACCAGCAGAGTACGGGGTATGGGCATGAACACTGAAGCTTTCTTT. Amino acids: CATSRVRGMGMNTEAFF.

This sequence joins TRBV4-1 and TRBJ1-5, with 9 bases that match TRBD1. The CDR3 consists of 16 residues. Germline V gives CDR1 MGHRA, CDR2 YSYEKL. V lost 3 bases, J lost 5 bases, and 8 bases stayed unmatched. As DNA, the CDR3 is TGCGCCAGCAGCCAGGAGGACAGGGGAGGGGATCAGCCCCAGCATTTT. It yields the protein CASSQEDRGGDQPQHF.

This clone was recorded only once. The V and J genes are TRBV21-1 and TRBJ2-7; the D call TRBD2 from the table was never checked on the DNA. TRBV21-1 constitutes a pseudogene. This CDR3 is 16 amino acids long. Written as DNA, the CDR3 is TGTGCCAGCAGCAAAGTTGAGACTAGCGGGATCTACGAGCAGTACTTC. Translation gives CASSKVETSGIYEQYF.

The rearrangement uses TRBV2 and TRBJ1-2, with D perhaps matching TRBD1 (6 bases). The V end lost 1 base, the J end lost 7 bases, and 13 bases lay between the germline ends. The CDR3 covers 14 residues. Per the germline V gene, CDR1 is SNHLY and CDR2 is FYNNEI. The CDR3 bases are TGTGCCAGCAGTGAAGTGAAGTGGGGGGCTGGCTACACCTTC. Protein: CASSEVKWGAGYTF.

This clone appeared once. The rearrangement links TRBV5-4 to TRBJ1-6; no definite D call. The CDR3 covers 13 residues. Germline values: CDR1 SGHNT, CDR2 YYREEE (reference sequence). Trimming took off 5 bases at V and 8 bases at J, with 11 bases between the two ends. The CDR3 sequence: CASSLRRDSPLHF. CDR3 DNA: TGTGCCAGCAGTTTGAGGCGGGATTCACCCCTCCACTTT.

The chain has TRBV25-1 and TRBJ2-5; TRBD2 agrees at 8 bases. The CDR3 covers 15 residues. Per germline, CDR1 MGHDK and CDR2 SYGVNS. The trim removed 8 bases at V and 3 bases at J, leaving 11 bases unmatched. CDR3 in DNA: TGTGCCAGCTCCCCTCTGACTAGCGCAGAAGAGACCCAGTACTTC. Protein: CASSPLTSAEETQYF.

The chain is built from TRBV28 and TRBJ2-5; 8 positions match TRBD1. CDR1 and CDR2 (germline): MDHEN, SYDVKM. J was trimmed by 5 bases and V by 5 bases; bases with no gene match: 10. The CDR3 sequence is 15 residues long. The CDR3 DNA is TGTGCCAGCAGTCCTCCAGGGGGCGTCGGGGAGACCCAGTACTTC. Translating gives CASSPPGGVGETQYF.

The rearrangement links TRBV7-3 to TRBJ2-3; 7 bases agree with TRBD1. After removal of 5 bases from V and 2 bases from J, the junction contained 4 bases not matched to a gene. The CDR3 contains 14 residues. The germline V gene has CDR1 SGHTA and CDR2 FQGTGA. The CDR3 bases are TGTGCCAGCAGCCTCGGGACAGTCACAGATACGCAGTATTTT. As protein: CASSLGTVTDTQYF.

The chain uses TRBV30 and TRBJ1-1; D is undetermined. V dropped 0 bases and J dropped 1 base, with 12 bases sitting between them. The CDR3 spans 15 residues. The germline V gene has CDR1 GTSNPN and CDR2 SVGIG (reference sequence). Written as DNA, the CDR3 is TGTGCCTGGAGTGTATTAGGGTGGGGGAACACTGAAGCTTTCTTT. Amino acids: CAWSVLGWGNTEAFF.

The CDR3 region is CASSPRGPYEQYF. The CDR3, as DNA: TGTGCCAGCAGCCCGCGGGGGCCCTACGAGCAGTACTTC. This rearrangement joins TRBV5-4 to TRBJ2-7; a possible D gene is TRBD2 (7 bases). The CDR3 has 13 residues. Trimming removed 4 bases from V and 2 bases from J, with 10 bases in between. CDR1 is SGHNT and CDR2 is YYREEE in the germline V gene (reference sequence).

The V gene is TRBV2, the J gene TRBJ1-4; no clear D. CDR3 size: 13 residues. Germline assignment: CDR1 SNHLY and CDR2 FYNNEI. Trimming took off 10 bases at V and 8 bases at J, with 17 bases between the two ends. CDR3 sequence: CATAPEGGEKLFF. The CDR3 coding sequence is TGTGCCACAGCGCCAGAAGGAGGGGAAAAACTGTTTTTT.

The table lists this clone with a count of one. This chain joins TRBV5-5 and TRBJ2-7; D might be TRBD1 or TRBD2, each matching 5 bases. The length of the CDR3 is 16 residues. V lost 4 bases to trimming and J lost 0 bases, with 17 bases between them. Germline-derived CDR1 and CDR2 are SGHKS and YYEKEE (reference sequence). Written as DNA, the CDR3 is TGTGCCAGCAGCAGAGGAGGCAGGACATACTCCTACGAGCAGTACTTC. It yields the protein CASSRGGRTYSYEQYF. The full variable domain, completed using reference TRBV5-5 and TRBJ2-7, is DAGVTQSPTHLIKTRGQQVTLRCSPISGHKSVSWYQQVLGQGPQFIFQYYEKEERGRGNFPDRFSARQFPNYSSELNVNALLLGDSALYLCASSRGGRTYSYEQYFGPGTRLTVT.

The V gene is TRBV19, the J gene TRBJ1-3; no firm D call. This CDR3 has 15 residues. CDR1 and CDR2 (germline): LNHDA, SQIVND (reference sequence). Trimming took 6 bases from V and 2 from J, leaving 14 bases between them. CDR3 nucleotides: TGTGCCAGTAGCCTAACGGGCGAGCCTGGAAACACCATATATTTT. Translating gives CASSLTGEPGNTIYF.